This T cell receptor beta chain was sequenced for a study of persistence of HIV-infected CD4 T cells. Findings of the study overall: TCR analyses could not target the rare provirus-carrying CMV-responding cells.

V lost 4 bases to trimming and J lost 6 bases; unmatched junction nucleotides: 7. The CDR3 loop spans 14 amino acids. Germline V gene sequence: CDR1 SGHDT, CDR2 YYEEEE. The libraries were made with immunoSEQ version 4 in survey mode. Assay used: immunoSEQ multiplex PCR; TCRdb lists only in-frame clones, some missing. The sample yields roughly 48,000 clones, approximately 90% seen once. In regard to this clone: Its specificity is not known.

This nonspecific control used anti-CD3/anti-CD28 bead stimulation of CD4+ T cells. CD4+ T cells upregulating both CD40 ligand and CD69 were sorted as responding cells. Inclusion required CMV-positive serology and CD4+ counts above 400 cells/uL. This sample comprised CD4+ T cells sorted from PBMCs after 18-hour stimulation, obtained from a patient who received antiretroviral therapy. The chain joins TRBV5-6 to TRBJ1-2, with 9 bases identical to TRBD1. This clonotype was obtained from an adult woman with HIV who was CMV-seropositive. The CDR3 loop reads CASSPRDRVDGYTF. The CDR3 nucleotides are TGTGCCAGCAGCCCCCGGGACAGGGTAGATGGCTACACCTTC.